This T cell receptor (beta chain) originates from a study of siplizumab effects on memory and regulatory T cells. This CDR3 has 13 amino acids. The germline CDR1 and CDR2 sequences are SGHNT and YYREEE (reference sequence). With 3 bases removed from V and 0 bases from J, the gap between germline ends came to 7 bases. Repertoires were generated with immunoSEQ multiplex PCR, while TCRdb's copy carries only in-frame clones and drops some. The table shows just over 40,000 clones, with approximately 88% occurring only once. The chain is built from TRBV5-4 and TRBJ2-7; D ambiguous. This clonotype was obtained from a human donor in good health. Sequences were obtained from naive CD4+ T cells sorted from blood. The CDR3 coding sequence is TGTGCCAGCAGCTCCAGTTTCTCCTACGAGCAGTACTTC. The encoded protein is CASSSSFSYEQYF.